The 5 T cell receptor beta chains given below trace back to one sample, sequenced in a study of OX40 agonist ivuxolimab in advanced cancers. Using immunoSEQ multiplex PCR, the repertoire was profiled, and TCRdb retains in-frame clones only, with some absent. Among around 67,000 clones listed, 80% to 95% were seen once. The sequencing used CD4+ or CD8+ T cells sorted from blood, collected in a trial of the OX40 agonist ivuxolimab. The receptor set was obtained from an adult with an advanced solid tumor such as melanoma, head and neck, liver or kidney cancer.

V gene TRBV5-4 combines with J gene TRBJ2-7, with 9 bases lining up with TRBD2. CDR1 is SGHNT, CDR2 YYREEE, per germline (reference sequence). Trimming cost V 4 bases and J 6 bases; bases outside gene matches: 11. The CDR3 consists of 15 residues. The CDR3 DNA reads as TGTGCCAGCAGCCGGGGTGGCGGGAGGGCCGGCGAGCAGTACTTC. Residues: CASSRGGGRAGEQYF.

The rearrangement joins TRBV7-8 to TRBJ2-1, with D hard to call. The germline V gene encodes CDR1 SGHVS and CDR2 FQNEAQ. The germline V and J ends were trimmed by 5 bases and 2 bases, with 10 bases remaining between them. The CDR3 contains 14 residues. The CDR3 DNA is TGTGCCAGCAGCCTAGGAGCGACCTACAATGAGCAGTTCTTC. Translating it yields CASSLGATYNEQFF.

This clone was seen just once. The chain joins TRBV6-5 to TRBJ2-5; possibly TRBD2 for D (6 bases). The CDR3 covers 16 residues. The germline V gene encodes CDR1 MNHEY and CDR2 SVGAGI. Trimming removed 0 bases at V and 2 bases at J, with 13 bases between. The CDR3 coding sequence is TGTGCCAGCAGTTACTCTTCGCGGGGCAGACAAGAGACCCAGTACTTC. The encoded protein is CASSYSSRGRQETQYF.

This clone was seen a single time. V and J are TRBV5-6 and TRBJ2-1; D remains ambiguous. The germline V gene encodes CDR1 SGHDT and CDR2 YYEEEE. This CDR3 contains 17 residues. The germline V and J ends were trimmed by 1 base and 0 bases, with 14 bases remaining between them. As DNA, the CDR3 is TGTGCCAGCAGCTTGAGGATCTATGAGAGCTCCTACAATGAGCAGTTCTTC. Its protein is CASSLRIYESSYNEQFF.

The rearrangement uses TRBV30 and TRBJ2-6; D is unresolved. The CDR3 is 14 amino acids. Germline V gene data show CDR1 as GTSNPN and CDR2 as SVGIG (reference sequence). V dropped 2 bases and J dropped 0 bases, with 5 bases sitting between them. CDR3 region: CAWSRNSGANVLTF. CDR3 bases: TGTGCCTGGAGTCGAAACTCTGGGGCCAACGTCCTGACTTTC.